Presented here are 5 T cell receptor beta chains from one specimen sequenced in a study of T cell clones after liver transplantation. Sequencing used immunoSEQ multiplex PCR; TCRdb keeps in-frame clones, though not all of them. The sample lists about 76,000 clones, around 78% occurring once. The sequencing here drew on CD4+ T cells from blood, taken at the 22-month timepoint. These receptors were obtained from a human patient who received a liver transplant. Some T cells may possibly be graft donor cells.

The chain employs TRBV5-6 and TRBJ1-4, with no clear D. This CDR3 contains 15 residues. The V end was cut by 1 base, the J end by 2 bases, with 9 bases between. CDR1 and CDR2 (germline): SGHDT, YYEEEE. The CDR3 spells CASSLRRTTNEKLFF. The CDR3 DNA is TGTGCCAGCAGCTTGCGGAGGACCACTAATGAAAAACTGTTTTTT.

The chain recombines TRBV30 with TRBJ1-5, with TRBD1 as a possible D gene (6 bases). V was trimmed by 2 bases and J by 5 bases, leaving 10 bases between them. Germline V lookup: CDR1 GTSNPN, CDR2 SVGIG (reference sequence). The length of the CDR3 is 13 residues. The CDR3 protein is CAWSRQGYQPQHF. CDR3 DNA: TGTGCCTGGAGTCGTCAGGGGTATCAGCCCCAGCATTTT.

This clone has a single count. The J gene is TRBJ2-1, the V gene TRBV18, with a weak D call TRBD1 (5 bases). The germline V gene has CDR1 KGHSH and CDR2 LQKENI. V lost 6 bases to trimming and J lost 6 bases, with 18 bases between them. The CDR3 totals 15 residues. This CDR3 reads CASSTVEAGRNEQFF. DNA of the CDR3: TGTGCCAGCTCCACGGTTGAGGCAGGGCGCAATGAGCAGTTCTTC.

This clone appeared a single time. V gene TRBV27 combines with J gene TRBJ2-2; 9 nucleotides agree with TRBD1. The V gene end was trimmed by 3 bases and the J gene end by 3 bases; junction bases not matched to a gene: 2. CDR3 size: 15 residues. Germline loops: CDR1 MNHEY, CDR2 SMNVEV (reference sequence). The CDR3 spells CASSFGTGYTGELFF. CDR3 nucleotides: TGTGCCAGCAGTTTTGGGACAGGGTACACCGGGGAGCTGTTTTTT.

The CDR3 DNA reads as TGTGCCAGCACGTACAGTCGCAATCAGCCCCAGCATTTT. It specifies CASTYSRNQPQHF. This chain connects TRBV7-2 to TRBJ1-5; D is unclear. Germline V gene sequence: CDR1 SGHTA, CDR2 FQGNSA. The CDR3 is made up of 13 amino acids. The V gene lost 7 bases and the J gene lost 2 bases, with 9 bases spanning the gap.